This T cell receptor beta chain was identified during a study of control samples from healthy donors and cancer patients. The CDR3 has 17 amino acids. Per germline, CDR1 SGHTA and CDR2 FQGNSA. V shed 5 bases and J 0 bases; nucleotides not matched to a gene: 10. TCRdb keeps only in-frame clones here, not all; method: immunoSEQ multiplex PCR. This table holds tens of thousands of clones, about 91% found once. The sequenced sample was blood. The J gene is TRBJ1-3, the V gene TRBV7-2, with 7 bases lining up with TRBD1. The sequence was collected from a man in his fifties or sixties in good health. In nucleotides, the CDR3 is TGTGCCAGCAGCAAAGGGGGCAGGCTATCCTCTGGAAACACCATATATTTT. It codes for CASSKGGRLSSGNTIYF.